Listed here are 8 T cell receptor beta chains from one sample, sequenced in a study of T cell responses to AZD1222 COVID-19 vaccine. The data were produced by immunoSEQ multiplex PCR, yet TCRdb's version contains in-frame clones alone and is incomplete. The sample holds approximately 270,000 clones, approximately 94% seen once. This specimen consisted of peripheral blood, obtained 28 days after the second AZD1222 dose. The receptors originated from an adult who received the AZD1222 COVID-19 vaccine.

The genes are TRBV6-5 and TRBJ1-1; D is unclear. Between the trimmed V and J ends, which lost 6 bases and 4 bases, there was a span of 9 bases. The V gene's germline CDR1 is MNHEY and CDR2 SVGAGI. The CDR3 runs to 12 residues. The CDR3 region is CASRYSFTEAFF. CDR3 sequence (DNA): TGTGCCAGCAGATACAGTTTCACTGAAGCTTTCTTT.

Here the CDR3 reads CASSVDRSADTQYF. In nucleotides, the CDR3 is TGTGCCAGCAGCGTTGACAGGTCTGCAGATACGCAGTATTTT. The gene calls are TRBV2 and TRBJ2-3; perhaps TRBD1 as D (6 bases). Trimming took off 6 bases at V and 4 bases at J, with 14 bases between the two ends. Germline lookup yields CDR1 SNHLY and CDR2 FYNNEI. The CDR3 is 14 residues long. The full variable domain, rest sourced from reference TRBV2 and TRBJ2-3, is EPEVTQTPSHQVTQMGQEVILRCVPISNHLYFYWYRQILGQKVEFLVSFYNNEISEKSEIFDDQFSVERPDGSNFTLKIRSTKLEDSAMYFCASSVDRSADTQYFGPGTRLTVL.

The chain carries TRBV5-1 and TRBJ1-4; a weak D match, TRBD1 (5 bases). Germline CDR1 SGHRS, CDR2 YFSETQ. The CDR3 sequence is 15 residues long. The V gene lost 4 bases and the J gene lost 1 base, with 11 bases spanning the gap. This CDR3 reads CASSRDGETNEKLFF. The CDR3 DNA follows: TGCGCCAGCAGCAGGGACGGTGAAACTAATGAAAAACTGTTTTTT.

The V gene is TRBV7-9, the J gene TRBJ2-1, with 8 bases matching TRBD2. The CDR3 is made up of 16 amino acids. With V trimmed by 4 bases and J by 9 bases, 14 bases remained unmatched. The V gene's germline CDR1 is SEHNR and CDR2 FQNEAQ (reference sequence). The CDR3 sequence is CASSSSGTREPSEQFF. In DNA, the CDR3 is TGTGCCAGCAGCTCCTCCGGGACTAGAGAGCCTAGTGAGCAGTTCTTC.

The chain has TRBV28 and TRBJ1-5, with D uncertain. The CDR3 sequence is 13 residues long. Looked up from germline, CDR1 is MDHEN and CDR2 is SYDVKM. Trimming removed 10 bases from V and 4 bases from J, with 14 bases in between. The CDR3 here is CATGPEGNQPQHF. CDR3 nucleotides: TGTGCCACGGGTCCCGAAGGGAATCAGCCCCAGCATTTT.

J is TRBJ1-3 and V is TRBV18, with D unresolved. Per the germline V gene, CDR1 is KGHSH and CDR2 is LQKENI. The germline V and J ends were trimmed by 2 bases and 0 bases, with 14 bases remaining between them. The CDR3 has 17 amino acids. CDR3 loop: CASSPATPESSGNTIYF. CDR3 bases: TGTGCCAGCTCACCAGCGACACCGGAGAGCTCTGGAAACACCATATATTTT.

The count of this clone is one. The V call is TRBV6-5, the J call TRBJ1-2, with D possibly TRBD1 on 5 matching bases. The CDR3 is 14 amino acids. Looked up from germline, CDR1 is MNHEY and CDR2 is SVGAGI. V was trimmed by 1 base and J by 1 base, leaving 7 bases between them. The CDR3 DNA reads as TGTGCCAGCAGTTACTGGGGCGATAACTATGGCTACACCTTC. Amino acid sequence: CASSYWGDNYGYTF.

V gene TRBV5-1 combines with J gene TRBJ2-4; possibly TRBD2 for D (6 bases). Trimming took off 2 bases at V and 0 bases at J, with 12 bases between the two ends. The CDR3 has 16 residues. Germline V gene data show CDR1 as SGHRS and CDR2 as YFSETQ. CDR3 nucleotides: TGCGCCAGCAGCTTCGGAGGGCTACTAGCCAAAAACATTCAGTACTTC. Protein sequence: CASSFGGLLAKNIQYF.